This T cell receptor (beta chain) was identified during a study of blood T cell repertoires in COVID-19. Study information: The United States, Italy and Spain were the sources of the acute and convalescent COVID-19 samples. T cells, B-cell-depleted T cells, or PBMCs provided the cDNA or gDNA that served as material.

This CDR3 contains 13 residues. With 3 bases removed from V and 0 bases from J, the gap between germline ends came to 5 bases. Germline loops: CDR1 SGHAT, CDR2 FQDESV (reference sequence). Per the original methods: Nucleated cell counts were estimated from reference gene primer amplification. TCRdb keeps only in-frame clones here, not all; method: immunoSEQ multiplex PCR. The D gene and trimming were derived from the DNA, and the V and J assignments and clone size from that table. The data hold about 170,000 clones, with 90% to 95% observed a single time. The sequence was obtained from a woman in her fifties or sixties with acute or convalescent COVID-19. The chain uses TRBV11-1 and TRBJ1-1; D is unclear. The sequencing input was peripheral blood. The CDR3 sequence is CASSFLMNTEAFF. Written as DNA, the CDR3 is TGTGCCAGCAGCTTCTTAATGAACACTGAAGCTTTCTTT.